This entry is about one T cell receptor (beta chain). Sequencing was performed with immunoSEQ multiplex PCR; in TCRdb, only in-frame clones are kept and a portion is missing. The sample records roughly 230,000 clones, roughly four fifths being singletons. Residents of 24 US areas, aged about 18 to 89 years, made up the participants. Cohort allocation depended upon clinical history that participants reported. Before being deemed recovered, Cohort 3 donors had two negative PCRs, clearance, or symptom resolution. These data are taken from a study of blood T cell repertoires in COVID-19. At the level of the study: PBMCs, B-cell-depleted T cells, or T cells were the source of the cDNA or gDNA that made up the material.

After removal of 2 bases from V and 1 base from J, the junction contained 0 bases not matched to a gene. The CDR3 has 14 residues. CDR1 is SGHTS and CDR2 is YDEGEE in the germline V gene. Material: PBMCs or T cells enriched from blood (not recorded which). V usage is TRBV5-8 and J usage is TRBJ1-5; TRBD1 matches at 7 bases. The TCR originated in a woman in her sixties or seventies who had recovered from COVID-19. This CDR3 is CASSLQGSNQPQHF. The CDR3 nucleotides are TGTGCCAGCAGCTTACAGGGGAGCAATCAGCCCCAGCATTTT.